This T cell receptor (beta chain) was recovered during a study of T-cell memory formation after mild COVID-19. Study outcomes and limitations: Whereas later expanders leaned CD4+, clones contracting day 15 to 85 showed a balanced CD4/CD8 makeup.

There are 16 residues in the CDR3. V lost 4 bases and J lost 0, with 11 bases in between. Germline CDR1 and CDR2: SGHRS and YFSETQ. Comment on this clonotype: Its antigen is undetermined.

MiXCR, run by TCRdb on the 5' RACE reads, gives a single entry per CDR3 protein. The repertoire holds about 350,000 distinct CDR3 sequences, roughly 15% seen once, with 20% to 25% in the top ten. This chain connects TRBV5-1 to TRBJ2-6; the D gene is possibly TRBD2 (5 bases). The TCR comes from a man aged 18-30 years who had mild COVID-19 (a few samples of this study predate the infection). Cell type and time point are not known. The sequencing sample was made of PBMCs or a T cell subset sorted from them (not recorded which). CDR3 sequence reads: CASSQEALSGANVLTF. In nucleotides, the CDR3 is TGCGCCAGCAGCCAGGAGGCGCTCTCTGGGGCCAACGTCCTGACTTTC.